These 13 T cell receptor beta chains share one sample of origin, sequenced in a study of cytotoxic CD8 clonotypes in ibrutinib-treated CLL. This table comes from immunoSEQ multiplex PCR, and its TCRdb copy is limited to in-frame clones, with some not included. The data hold fewer than 400,000 clones, with roughly 67% observed a single time. The specimen comprised PBMCs, sampled after 36 months of ibrutinib treatment. The receptor set was obtained from a human donor with chronic lymphocytic leukemia.

The rearrangement joins TRBV5-1 to TRBJ2-5, with TRBD2 identical over 10 bases. Germline CDR1 and CDR2: SGHRS and YFSETQ. Germline trimming cut 4 bases from V and 2 bases from J; bases unmatched to any gene: 5. There are 15 residues in the CDR3. CDR3 amino acids: CASSPPSGGQETQYF. CDR3 in DNA: TGCGCCAGCAGCCCCCCTAGCGGGGGACAAGAGACCCAGTACTTC. Full variable domain (rest looked up from reference TRBV5-1 and TRBJ2-5): KAGVTQTPRYLIKTRGQQVTLSCSPISGHRSVSWYQQTPGQGLQFLFEYFSETQRNKGNFPGRFSGRQFSNSRSEMNVSTLELGDSALYLCASSPPSGGQETQYFGPGTRLLVL.

The chain uses TRBV28 and TRBJ2-3; TRBD2 matches at 10 bases. Unmatched junction bases numbered 9, after V lost 3 bases and J lost 6 bases. Germline CDR1 is MDHEN and CDR2 is SYDVKM. This CDR3 comprises 16 residues. The CDR3 bases are TGTGCCAGCAGTTTTCCCAGGGCTAGCGGGAGTGATACGCAGTATTTT. It specifies CASSFPRASGSDTQYF.

The chain joins TRBV18 to TRBJ1-5; 8 bases line up with TRBD1. J lost 4 bases, V lost 4 bases, and 3 bases had no gene match. CDR1 and CDR2 (germline): KGHSH, LQKENI. The CDR3 is made up of 14 amino acids. CDR3 bases: TGTGCCAGCTCACGGACAGGGTATAATCAGCCCCAGCATTTT. Protein: CASSRTGYNQPQHF.

The chain employs TRBV10-3 and TRBJ1-4, with D possibly matching TRBD1 (6 bases). V lost 3 bases to trimming and J lost 11 bases, with 25 bases between them. Per germline, CDR1 ENHRY and CDR2 SYGVKD. The CDR3 length is 17 residues. CDR3 protein: CAISEQLGSLGGRKLFF. DNA of the CDR3: TGTGCCATCAGTGAACAACTAGGCTCCCTAGGGGGGAGGAAACTGTTTTTT.

The table lists this clone with a count of one. This rearrangement joins TRBV5-6 to TRBJ2-7; 8 bases fit TRBD2. The CDR3 totals 15 residues. With V trimmed by 0 bases and J by 2 bases, 4 bases remained unmatched. Germline V CDR1 and CDR2: SGHDT, YYEEEE. The CDR3 DNA follows: TGTGCCAGCAGCTTGGAGGGACTAGGAGCCTACGAGCAGTACTTC. Protein product: CASSLEGLGAYEQYF.

This chain joins TRBV28 and TRBJ2-5, with 12 bases lining up with TRBD1. With 6 bases clipped from V and 5 bases from J, the junction kept 7 bases outside the gene matches. This CDR3 comprises 15 residues. Germline values: CDR1 MDHEN, CDR2 SYDVKM. CDR3 nucleotide sequence: TGTGCCAGCAGACCGCCGGGACAGGGGGCCGAGACCCAGTACTTC. Translation: CASRPPGQGAETQYF.

The chain uses TRBV19 and TRBJ2-5; 8 bases fit TRBD2. Unmatched junction bases numbered 12, after V lost 1 base and J lost 5 bases. Looked up from germline, CDR1 is LNHDA and CDR2 is SQIVND (reference sequence). The CDR3 is 17 amino acids. The CDR3 DNA is TGTGCCAGTAGTATAGGGGTCGGGGGGGCCGTAGGGGAGACCCAGTACTTC. Protein product: CASSIGVGGAVGETQYF.

This clone was counted between two and nine times. A read error may account for a junction end that differs from germline. J is TRBJ2-7 and V is TRBV6-4; weak D call: TRBD1 (6 bases). CDR1 MRHNA and CDR2 SNTAGT come from the germline V gene. The CDR3 consists of 15 residues. In DNA form, the CDR3 reads TGTGCCAGCAGCGACTTAGGGGGTCGCTCCTACGAGCAGTACTTC. It yields the protein CASSDLGGRSYEQYF.

This clone was observed a few times. The chain uses TRBV28 and TRBJ2-5; TRBD1 matches at 8 bases. The CDR3 totals 15 residues. CDR1 MDHEN and CDR2 SYDVKM come from the germline V gene. Trimming cost V 2 bases and J 5 bases; bases outside gene matches: 7. Written as DNA, the CDR3 is TGTGCCAGCAGTTTAAGTACAGGGGGGTGGGAGACCCAGTACTTC. Encoded protein: CASSLSTGGWETQYF.

The chain combines TRBV27 with TRBJ2-3, with a weak D call TRBD1 (6 bases). The CDR3 has 13 residues. CDR1 is MNHEY and CDR2 is SMNVEV in the germline V gene (reference sequence). V was pared by 5 bases and J by 4 bases, with 10 bases between. The CDR3 DNA is TGTGCCAGCAGTCTGACAGGTCCAGATACGCAGTATTTT. Protein product: CASSLTGPDTQYF.

The chain carries TRBV7-9 and TRBJ1-4; TRBD1 aligns across 7 bases. J lost 7 bases, V lost 2 bases, and 10 bases had no gene match. This CDR3 contains 16 residues. Germline V gene sequence: CDR1 SEHNR, CDR2 FQNEAQ (reference sequence). The CDR3 coding sequence is TGTGCCAGCAGCTTATCGACAGGGCAGGGGGGTGAAAAACTGTTTTTT. It codes for CASSLSTGQGGEKLFF. The full variable domain, with the rest looked up from reference TRBV7-9 and TRBJ1-4, is DTGVSQNPRHKITKRGQNVTFRCDPISEHNRLYWYRQTLGQGPEFLTYFQNEAQLEKSRLLSDRFSAERPKGSFSTLEIQRTEQGDSAMYLCASSLSTGQGGEKLFFGSGTQLSVL.

This chain joins TRBV5-1 and TRBJ2-3, with 8 bases aligning to TRBD2. Germline V gives CDR1 SGHRS, CDR2 YFSETQ. The CDR3 totals 14 residues. J lost 7 bases, V lost 4 bases, and 8 bases had no gene match. The DNA of the CDR3 is TGCGCCAGCAGCGAACTAGCGGAGGAGTATACGCAGTATTTT. Its translation: CASSELAEEYTQYF.

V usage is TRBV6-5 and J usage is TRBJ1-2, with 7 bases aligning to TRBD1. Trimming took 6 bases from V and 7 from J; bases not matched to a gene: 5. Per germline, CDR1 MNHEY and CDR2 SVGAGI. This CDR3 is built from 12 residues. CDR3 residues: CASRLRQGGYTF. The CDR3 nucleotides read TGTGCCAGCAGACTGAGACAGGGTGGCTACACCTTC.